Listed here is a single T cell receptor beta chain. The antigen remains unidentified. CDR3 size: 15 residues. V lost 6 bases and J lost 3; bases outside the gene matches: 7. Germline lookup yields CDR1 MNHEY and CDR2 SVGAGI. The data were taken from a study of cytomegalovirus exposure and HLA in healthy donors. PCR amplification relied on 60 Vbeta primers (plus 13 Jbeta primers). Profiling relied on immunoSEQ multiplex PCR, and the TCRdb table lists in-frame clones only, not all of them. This repertoire shows 200,000 to 300,000 clones, almost 85% found once; its top ten account for 1.5% to 2%. Study-wide points: Per a prior analysis, the majority of TCR beta V segments were productive roughly 87% or roughly 30% of the time.

This rearrangement joins TRBV6-5 to TRBJ2-2; 7 nucleotides align to TRBD2. The receptor was derived from a woman aged 40 to 49 in good health and CMV-seropositive. The specimen was PBMCs. CDR3 nucleotide sequence: TGTGCCAGCAGCCTTCTAGCGGAATACACCGGGGAGCTGTTTTTT. Protein product: CASSLLAEYTGELFF.